This T cell receptor (beta chain) is from a study of CD8 T cells in ankylosing spondylitis. General study points: A TCR beta motif made of 7 to 9 highly homologous variants seemed typical of ankylosing spondylitis blood. Clones linked to disease were reported to show significant enrichment in matched ankylosing spondylitis synovial fluid.

The table lists this clonotype with many counts. Its antigen remains unidentified. Trimming took 3 bases from V and 9 from J, leaving 15 bases between them. This CDR3 has 13 amino acids. Germline values: CDR1 DFQATT, CDR2 SNEGSKA (reference sequence). By quantitative 5'-RACE with molecular barcodes, the TCR beta libraries were made. TCRdb called the 5' RACE reads again in MiXCR, with one record for every CDR3 protein. Of some 250,000 distinct CDR3 sequences in the sample, 8.6% are singletons; the top ten hold about 6.8%. Sequences were obtained from blood, either unsorted or a sorted T cell fraction (not recorded which). The V gene is TRBV20-1, the J gene TRBJ2-4; unclear D gene. This receptor was obtained from a male donor with ankylosing spondylitis or in good health (not recorded which). The CDR3 here is CSARLRAKAIQYF. CDR3 DNA: TGCAGTGCTAGGCTCCGGGCTAAGGCCATTCAGTACTTC.